The next 20 T cell receptor beta chains were all read from a single sample in a study of blood T cell repertoires in COVID-19. Data came from immunoSEQ multiplex PCR; TCRdb stores just in-frame clones and leaves some out. This sample has approximately 16,000 clones, with approximately 91% found just once. Sequenced: peripheral blood. Source of these receptors: a woman older than 75 with COVID-19, enrolled during active disease.

This clone was picked up one time. The chain recombines TRBV29-1 with TRBJ2-2; TRBD1 aligns across 10 bases. V shed 7 bases and J 5 bases; nucleotides not matched to a gene: 10. This CDR3 comprises 15 residues. Germline values: CDR1 SQVTM, CDR2 ANQGSEA. The CDR3 DNA follows: TGCAGCGCATACGGACAGGGGGTCGGGACCGGGGAGCTGTTTTTT. Translation gives CSAYGQGVGTGELFF.

The genes are TRBV2 and TRBJ2-3, with 7 nucleotides matching TRBD2. CDR3 size: 14 residues. V dropped 7 bases and J dropped 2; count of bases not matched to a gene: 6. Germline V gives CDR1 SNHLY, CDR2 FYNNEI. CDR3 bases: TGTGCCAGCATAAGGCGGGAGCACACAGATACGCAGTATTTT. This translates into CASIRREHTDTQYF. The whole variable domain, remainder taken from reference TRBV2 and TRBJ2-3, is EPEVTQTPSHQVTQMGQEVILRCVPISNHLYFYWYRQILGQKVEFLVSFYNNEISEKSEIFDDQFSVERPDGSNFTLKIRSTKLEDSAMYFCASIRREHTDTQYFGPGTRLTVL.

The genes are TRBV28 and TRBJ1-1, with 9 bases that match TRBD1. Trimming at V came to 1 base and at J to 1 base, leaving 7 bases not matched to a gene. The germline CDR1 and CDR2 sequences are MDHEN and SYDVKM. The CDR3 loop spans 17 amino acids. The CDR3 DNA reads as TGTGCCAGCAGTTTATCCGGACAGGGGATGCGGAACACTGAAGCTTTCTTT. Protein: CASSLSGQGMRNTEAFF. The whole variable domain, remainder taken from reference TRBV28 and TRBJ1-1, is DVKVTQSSRYLVKRTGEKVFLECVQDMDHENMFWYRQDPGLGLRLIYFSYDVKMKEKGDIPEGYSVSREKKERFSLILESASTNQTSMYLCASSLSGQGMRNTEAFFGQGTRLTVV.

The chain couples TRBV11-1 to TRBJ2-3, with D perhaps matching TRBD2 (6 bases). Germline CDR1 SGHAT, CDR2 FQDESV (reference sequence). The CDR3 loop spans 16 amino acids. V was pared by 1 base and J by 0 bases, with 11 bases between. The CDR3, as DNA: TGTGCCAGCAGCTTAGTACGAAGCGGGAGCACAGATACGCAGTATTTT. This gives the protein CASSLVRSGSTDTQYF. The full variable domain, completed using reference TRBV11-1 and TRBJ2-3, is EAEVAQSPRYKITEKSQAVAFWCDPISGHATLYWYRQILGQGPELLVQFQDESVVDDSQLPKDRFSAERLKGVDSTLKIQPAELGDSAMYLCASSLVRSGSTDTQYFGPGTRLTVL.

This sequence joins TRBV28 and TRBJ2-7; maybe TRBD1 (6 bases). The CDR3 runs to 16 residues. V was clipped by 5 bases and J by 2 bases, with 19 bases between them. The germline CDR1 and CDR2 sequences are MDHEN and SYDVKM. CDR3 sequence: CASSPWDIGGPYEQYF. CDR3 nucleotides: TGTGCCAGCAGTCCATGGGACATTGGCGGCCCCTACGAGCAGTACTTC.

The gene calls are TRBV6-5 and TRBJ2-3, with TRBD2 as a possible D gene (5 bases). Trimming took off 6 bases at V and 5 bases at J, with 12 bases between the two ends. The CDR3 is 13 amino acids. In germline, CDR1 is MNHEY, CDR2 SVGAGI. CDR3: CASRTRTLDTQYF. CDR3 in DNA: TGTGCCAGCAGAACTAGGACTTTAGATACGCAGTATTTT.

V gene TRBV11-2 combines with J gene TRBJ2-2; 7 bases match TRBD2. Germline trimming cut 1 base from V and 5 bases from J; bases unmatched to any gene: 4. The CDR3 has 15 amino acids. The V gene's germline CDR1 is SGHAT and CDR2 FQNNGV. CDR3 region: CASSLGGGPTGELFF. As DNA, the CDR3 is TGTGCCAGCAGCTTAGGGGGAGGGCCAACCGGGGAGCTGTTTTTT.

The chain recombines TRBV6-4 with TRBJ2-2; D is uncertain. The CDR3 is 14 residues long. Germline assignment: CDR1 MRHNA and CDR2 SNTAGT. The V end lost 0 bases, the J end lost 7 bases, and 9 bases lay between the germline ends. The CDR3 loop reads CASSDSKISGELFF. The CDR3 DNA reads as TGTGCCAGCAGTGACTCGAAAATTAGCGGGGAGCTGTTTTTT.

This chain connects TRBV28 to TRBJ2-7, with D possibly matching TRBD1 (6 bases). V was trimmed by 2 bases and J by 0 bases, leaving 17 bases between them. The CDR3 has 17 residues. Germline V gene lookup returns CDR1 MDHEN and CDR2 SYDVKM. The CDR3 region has the DNA TGTGCCAGCAGTTTACGAAAAACCCGGGACACCTCCTACGAGCAGTACTTC. This sequence encodes CASSLRKTRDTSYEQYF. The variable domain in full, with the rest retrieved from reference TRBV28 and TRBJ2-7, is DVKVTQSSRYLVKRTGEKVFLECVQDMDHENMFWYRQDPGLGLRLIYFSYDVKMKEKGDIPEGYSVSREKKERFSLILESASTNQTSMYLCASSLRKTRDTSYEQYFGPGTRLTVT.

CDR3 protein: CASSPGTLAGGRNEQFF. CDR3 DNA: TGTGCCAGCAGCCCTGGCACCCTAGCGGGGGGGCGGAATGAGCAGTTCTTC. The genes are TRBV5-4 and TRBJ2-1, with 12 bases aligning to TRBD2. This CDR3 spans 17 amino acids. Germline V gene sequence: CDR1 SGHNT, CDR2 YYREEE (reference sequence). The V segment lost 4 bases and the J segment 7 bases; nucleotides outside the gene matches: 12.

V gene TRBV4-3 combines with J gene TRBJ2-1; TRBD2 agrees at 11 bases. This CDR3 has 15 amino acids. V was pared by 1 base and J by 13 bases, with 9 bases of the junction left unmatched. Germline V gives CDR1 LGHNA, CDR2 YSLEER. The CDR3 sequence is CASSQAPSGGSDQFF. The CDR3 DNA is TGCGCCAGCAGCCAAGCGCCTAGCGGGGGGTCTGATCAGTTCTTC.

The J gene is TRBJ1-2, the V gene TRBV4-1; a possible D gene is TRBD1 (6 bases). Trimming stripped 0 bases from V and 1 base from J, with 15 bases between. Germline V CDR1 and CDR2: MGHRA, YSYEKL. The CDR3 covers 17 residues. CDR3 bases: TGCGCCAGCAGCCAAGAGGGGGCAGGGACTATTAACTATGGCTACACCTTC. Translating it yields CASSQEGAGTINYGYTF.

The gene calls are TRBV7-2 and TRBJ1-5, with 9 bases that match TRBD1. Germline V gene sequence: CDR1 SGHTA, CDR2 FQGNSA. The ends lost 4 bases at V and 10 bases at J; junction bases unmatched: 5. The CDR3 is 13 residues long. As DNA, the CDR3 is TGTGCCAGCAGCTGGGACAGGGTGAACCCCCAGCATTTT. The encoded protein is CASSWDRVNPQHF. The entire variable domain, with the rest obtained from reference TRBV7-2 and TRBJ1-5, is as follows: GAGVSQSPSNKVTEKGKDVELRCDPISGHTALYWYRQSLGQGLEFLIYFQGNSAPDKSGLPSDRFSAERTGGSVSTLTIQRTQQEDSAVYLCASSWDRVNPQHFGDGTRLSIL.

The gene calls are TRBV20-1 and TRBJ2-3; D may be TRBD1 (6 bases). CDR3 length equals 14 residues. Between the trimmed V and J ends, which lost 3 bases and 4 bases, there was a span of 14 bases. Germline V lookup: CDR1 DFQATT, CDR2 SNEGSKA (reference sequence). The CDR3 loop reads CSASNRRGADTQYF. DNA for the CDR3: TGCAGTGCTAGTAATCGCAGGGGAGCAGATACGCAGTATTTT.

This chain links TRBV5-1 with TRBJ1-1; no reliable D call. Germline values: CDR1 SGHRS, CDR2 YFSETQ. The CDR3 extends over 13 amino acids. V was cut by 4 bases and J by 1 base, with 8 bases left in between. CDR3 residues: CASSTGTNTEAFF. The CDR3 DNA reads TGCGCCAGCAGCACGGGAACGAACACTGAAGCTTTCTTT.

This sequence joins TRBV28 and TRBJ1-3; D perhaps matches TRBD1 (6 bases). This CDR3 is built from 18 residues. In germline, CDR1 is MDHEN, CDR2 SYDVKM. The V end lost 4 bases, the J end lost 0 bases, and 19 bases lay between the germline ends. The CDR3 reads CASSSLVTGSSSGNTIYF. The CDR3 DNA reads TGTGCCAGCAGTTCCCTCGTCACAGGGTCGAGCTCTGGAAACACCATATATTTT. The full variable domain, rest sourced from reference TRBV28 and TRBJ1-3, is DVKVTQSSRYLVKRTGEKVFLECVQDMDHENMFWYRQDPGLGLRLIYFSYDVKMKEKGDIPEGYSVSREKKERFSLILESASTNQTSMYLCASSSLVTGSSSGNTIYFGEGSWLTVV.

V gene TRBV5-1 combines with J gene TRBJ1-2; unclear D gene. The V gene lost 4 bases and the J gene lost 4 bases, with 11 bases spanning the gap. This CDR3 is built from 13 residues. Germline CDR1 reads SGHRS; CDR2 reads YFSETQ. DNA for the CDR3: TGCGCCAGCAGCCCACAGTTGCTCTATGGCTACACCTTC. Amino acids: CASSPQLLYGYTF.

Only one count was recorded for this clone. The CDR3: CAISEPGDRGNYGYTF. The CDR3 DNA is TGTGCCATCAGTGAGCCTGGGGACAGGGGGAACTATGGCTACACCTTC. This chain connects TRBV10-3 to TRBJ1-2; 11 bases agree with TRBD1. V shed 2 bases and J 2 bases; nucleotides not matched to a gene: 4. Germline lookup yields CDR1 ENHRY and CDR2 SYGVKD. The CDR3 sequence is 16 residues long.

The gene calls are TRBV7-9 and TRBJ1-2; 8 bases align to TRBD1. The CDR3 is 15 residues long. Unmatched junction bases numbered 6, after V lost 2 bases and J lost 4 bases. Germline loops: CDR1 SEHNR, CDR2 FQNEAQ (reference sequence). The CDR3 loop reads CASSLMTGDAYGYTF. For the CDR3, the DNA is TGTGCCAGCAGCTTAATGACAGGGGACGCCTATGGCTACACCTTC.

The rearrangement joins TRBV7-3 to TRBJ2-1; the D gene is possibly TRBD1 (7 bases). V dropped 1 base and J dropped 3 bases, with 13 bases sitting between them. This CDR3 region has 16 residues. CDR1 is SGHTA and CDR2 is FQGTGA in the germline V gene. CDR3 sequence reads: CASSLRRGDSYNEQFF. As DNA, the CDR3 is TGTGCCAGCAGCTTAAGGCGCGGGGACAGCTACAATGAGCAGTTCTTC.